This TCR beta chain is drawn from a study of blood T cells in healthy people across ages. Peripheral blood, 9.5 to 10 milliliters per donor, was collected. Germline V lookup: CDR1 SNHLY, CDR2 FYNNEI. The CDR3 covers 14 residues. V was clipped by 6 bases and J by 2 bases, with 10 bases between them. Next came a second PCR, run for about 7 to 12 cycles, which used a sample-barcoded 5' primer along with a J-beta primer mix. TCRdb itself ran the 5' RACE reads through MiXCR, one entry per CDR3 protein. In the table there are roughly 1,800,000 distinct CDR3 sequences, around 50% of which are singletons. The J gene is TRBJ2-2, the V gene TRBV2, with D perhaps assigned TRBD1 or TRBD2 (5 bases each). This sequence was found in a woman aged 40 to 50 in good health. Sequencing input: blood. In DNA form, the CDR3 reads TGTGCCAGCAGGGGGACCATAAACACCGGGGAGCTGTTTTTT. It specifies CASRGTINTGELFF.